This TCR beta chain is from a study of Ad26.COV2.S vaccination and SARS-CoV-2 variants. Treatment defined: roughly 18 received Ad26.COV2.S at low or high dose, single or two shots; about 5 received placebo; per-sample allocation not given. Collection of the samples took place on day 63 after the first injection of vaccine or placebo. A Boston adult aged 18-55 years was the donor. CDR1 is KGHSH and CDR2 is LQKENI in the germline V gene. This CDR3 is built from 13 residues. Trimming cost V 9 bases and J 0 bases, with 6 bases left between them. Clones were read by immunoSEQ multiplex PCR, and TCRdb kept only the in-frame ones, dropping some. Among 380,000 or so clones listed, about 88% were seen once.

The sequenced sample was peripheral blood, obtained in a trial of Ad26.COV2.S vaccine versus placebo. The sequence was collected from a person between 18 and 59 years old who received the Ad26.COV2.S COVID-19 vaccine or a placebo. This sequence joins TRBV18 and TRBJ2-6, with D unresolved. The CDR3 reads CASCSSGANVLTF. CDR3 sequence (DNA): TGTGCCAGTTGCAGCTCTGGGGCCAACGTCCTGACTTTC.